This T cell receptor beta chain was captured by sequencing in a study of blood T cell repertoires in COVID-19. Turning to the study itself: Acute-phase and convalescent COVID-19 samples originated in the United States, Italy and Spain. PBMCs, B-cell-depleted T cells, or T cells were the source of the cDNA or gDNA that made up the material.

Repertoires were generated with immunoSEQ multiplex PCR, while TCRdb's copy carries only in-frame clones and drops some. The data hold about 330,000 clones, with about 91% observed a single time. The Seattle patients, enrolled during active infection, were followed longitudinally. From germline, CDR1 is SGHNT and CDR2 YYREEE (reference sequence). The V and J ends lost 0 bases and 11 bases respectively, with 6 bases between them. This CDR3 has 12 residues. The sequenced sample was peripheral blood. The chain couples TRBV5-4 to TRBJ1-6; D is ambiguous. The TCR comes from a young man with COVID-19, enrolled during active disease. CDR3 sequence: CASSLGSAPLHF. The CDR3 DNA is TGTGCCAGCAGCTTGGGGTCGGCACCCCTCCACTTT.